This T cell receptor beta chain stems from a study of type 1 regulatory T cells. The wider study: T-allo10 is a Tr1-enriched, alloantigen-specific CD4 T cell product made in vitro.

As concerns this clonotype: The target antigen is unknown.

Graft donor-derived T-allo10 cells were described as host-alloantigen-specific, anergic, and alloantigen-specifically suppressive. Each CDR3 protein is one row after TCRdb ran MiXCR on the reads. Among 60,000 to 80,000 distinct CDR3 sequences listed, around 60% were seen once. Specimen: cultured T cells, either the whole culture or a sorted T cell fraction (not recorded which). Subset specified: Tr1-enriched cell product generated in vitro against host alloantigens. The TCR sequence derives from a human donor in good health.

The CDR3 here is CASSQVKGARTGELFF. The CDR3 DNA reads TGCGCCAGCAGCCAAGTTAAGGGGGCGCGTACCGGGGAGCTGTTTTTT. The chain uses TRBV4-1 and TRBJ2-2, with TRBD1 matching over 7 bases. There are 16 residues in the CDR3. The J segment lost 5 bases and the V segment lost 1 base, leaving 7 bases of the junction unmatched. Per germline, CDR1 MGHRA and CDR2 YSYEKL.